This T cell receptor (beta chain) came from a study of identical twins. General study findings and limits: While abundant cord blood beta clonotypes carried fewer insertions, memory repertoires showed no such pattern.

This clonotype was counted between two and nine times. Its antigen is not identified. TCRdb itself ran the 5' RACE reads through MiXCR, one entry per CDR3 protein. The table shows around 960,000 distinct CDR3 sequences, with over 9% occurring only once. V lost 1 base to trimming and J lost 0 bases, with 14 bases between them. CDR3 length: 17 amino acids. Separately, the same data were catalogued under a study of yellow fever vaccine responses in identical twins.

This clonotype was sampled from a woman in her late teens or twenties in good health. Sequencing was performed on PBMCs. The chain employs TRBV23-1 and TRBJ2-3, with D maybe TRBD1 (6 bases). TRBV23-1 is identified as an open reading frame with a role that is uncertain. The CDR3 is CASSQCPGDPSTDTQYF. The CDR3 DNA sequence: TGCGCCAGCAGTCAATGCCCAGGGGACCCCAGCACAGATACGCAGTATTTT.